One and the same sample provided the 10 T cell receptor beta chains below, sequenced in a study of glioma-infiltrating T cells after dendritic cell vaccination. Assay: immunoSEQ multiplex PCR; the TCRdb copy retains only in-frame clones and omits some. Of roughly 100,000 clones listed, about 84% are singletons. The sequenced sample was blood, obtained before dendritic cell vaccination. The receptors originated from a human donor with glioblastoma.

The rearrangement links TRBV5-1 to TRBJ2-7; perhaps TRBD1 as D (6 bases). This CDR3 contains 12 residues. The ends were cut back, 8 bases at V and 9 bases at J, with 18 bases in the middle. From germline, CDR1 is SGHRS and CDR2 YFSETQ. The CDR3 nucleotides read TGCGCCAGTCTCGATTTACAGGGTGGGCAGTACTTC. It is translated as CASLDLQGGQYF.

This chain joins TRBV5-1 and TRBJ2-5, with TRBD2 matching over 10 bases. In germline, CDR1 is SGHRS, CDR2 YFSETQ. With 0 bases clipped from V and 5 bases from J, the junction kept 4 bases outside the gene matches. The CDR3 runs to 15 residues. Written as DNA, the CDR3 is TGCGCCAGCAGCTTGGTTCCTAGCGGGAGCGAGACCCAGTACTTC. Translation gives CASSLVPSGSETQYF.

The rearrangement links TRBV10-1 to TRBJ2-1, with a possible D match to TRBD2 (5 bases). Deletions cut 3 bases from V and 1 base from J, with 7 bases between. This CDR3 has 14 amino acids. Germline values: CDR1 WNHNN, CDR2 SYGVQD (reference sequence). For the CDR3, the DNA is TGCGCCAGCAGTGATGAGGGATCCTACAATGAGCAGTTCTTC. As protein: CASSDEGSYNEQFF.

V usage is TRBV14 and J usage is TRBJ2-2; weak D call: TRBD2 (7 bases). This CDR3 region has 15 residues. Trimming removed 0 bases from V and 9 bases from J, with 14 bases in between. Germline assignment: CDR1 SGHDN and CDR2 FVKESK. The DNA for the CDR3 is TGTGCCAGCAGCCAAGATGGCGGGGGCTGGCGGGAGCTGTTTTTT. Its translation is CASSQDGGGWRELFF. The full variable domain, in which reference TRBV14 and TRBJ2-2 provide the parts outside the CDR3, is EAGVTQFPSHSVIEKGQTVTLRCDPISGHDNLYWYRRVMGKEIKFLLHFVKESKQDESGMPNNRFLAERTGGTYSTLKVQPAELEDSGVYFCASSQDGGGWRELFFGEGSRLTVL.

This sequence joins TRBV4-1 and TRBJ2-3; 9 nucleotides agree with TRBD2. Trimming cost V 0 bases and J 1 base; bases outside gene matches: 2. Germline CDR1 and CDR2: MGHRA and YSYEKL. The CDR3 runs 16 residues. The CDR3 DNA reads TGCGCCAGCAGCCAAGAAGCTAGCGGGGGCACAGATACGCAGTATTTT. It is translated as CASSQEASGGTDTQYF.

V usage is TRBV6-5 and J usage is TRBJ1-2; D not resolved. The V end was cut by 1 base, the J end by 2 bases, with 2 bases between. Per germline, CDR1 MNHEY and CDR2 SVGAGI. CDR3 size: 12 residues. The CDR3 nucleotides read TGTGCCAGCAGTTACTTAAACTATGGCTACACCTTC. Encoded protein: CASSYLNYGYTF.

This chain uses TRBV20-1 with TRBJ1-2, with 7 bases identical to TRBD1. After removal of 6 bases from V and 7 bases from J, the junction contained 5 bases not matched to a gene. Germline V gene lookup returns CDR1 DFQATT and CDR2 SNEGSKA (reference sequence). The CDR3 totals 11 residues. Here the CDR3 DNA reads TGCAGTGCCCCCGACAGGGCTGGCTACACCTTC. This encodes CSAPDRAGYTF.

J is TRBJ2-1 and V is TRBV6-6; D unclear. Looked up from germline, CDR1 is MNHNY and CDR2 is SVGAGI (reference sequence). The CDR3 has 11 amino acids. The germline V and J ends were trimmed by 2 bases and 8 bases, with 4 bases remaining between them. In DNA, the CDR3 is TGTGCCAGCAGTTACAGCCATGAGCAGTTCTTC. It is translated as CASSYSHEQFF.

The gene calls are TRBV29-1 and TRBJ1-1; weak D call: TRBD1 (6 bases). V lost 4 bases and J lost 8, with 8 bases in between. The germline V gene encodes CDR1 SQVTM and CDR2 ANQGSEA. The CDR3 has 10 residues. The CDR3 region is CSVVGTEAFF. The DNA for the CDR3 is TGCAGCGTTGTTGGGACAGAAGCTTTCTTT.

The rearrangement uses TRBV27 and TRBJ1-2; D gene ambiguous. With 2 bases removed from V and 1 base from J, the gap between germline ends came to 5 bases. Germline lookup yields CDR1 MNHEY and CDR2 SMNVEV (reference sequence). The CDR3 is made up of 13 amino acids. CDR3 loop: CASSLGLNYGYTF. The DNA for the CDR3 is TGTGCCAGCAGTTTAGGGCTTAACTATGGCTACACCTTC.